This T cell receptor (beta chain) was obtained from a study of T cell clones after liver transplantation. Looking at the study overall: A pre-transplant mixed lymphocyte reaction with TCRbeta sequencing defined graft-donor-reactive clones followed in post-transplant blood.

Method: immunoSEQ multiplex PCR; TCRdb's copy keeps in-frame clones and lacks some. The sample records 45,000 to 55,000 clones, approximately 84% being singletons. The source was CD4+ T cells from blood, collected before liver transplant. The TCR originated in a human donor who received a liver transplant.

CDR3 bases: TGCAGCGTTGAGTCCGGGGCGCGGATCCCCGGGGAGCTGTTTTTT. This encodes CSVESGARIPGELFF. The V and J genes are TRBV29-1 and TRBJ2-2; possibly TRBD1 or TRBD2 for D (5 bases each). This CDR3 comprises 15 residues. Germline values: CDR1 SQVTM, CDR2 ANQGSEA. The V gene lost 3 bases and the J gene lost 6 bases, with 17 bases spanning the gap.